This T cell receptor beta chain derives from a study of OX40 agonist ivuxolimab in advanced cancers. The overall study: Treatment of patients was with ivuxolimab, an agonistic anti-OX40 (CD134) antibody. Patients undergoing dose escalation presented with hepatocellular carcinoma, melanoma, renal cell or head and neck cancer.

With autoimmune disease history or systemic immunosuppression, patients were excluded. Sequencing used immunoSEQ multiplex PCR; TCRdb keeps in-frame clones, though not all of them. This sample carries roughly 90,000 clones, about 85% of them seen once, and the ten largest clones take approximately 0.22%. J lost 6 bases, V lost 0 bases, and 2 bases had no gene match. Germline CDR1 and CDR2: SGHRS and YFSETQ. This CDR3 comprises 15 residues. The material sequenced was CD4+ or CD8+ T cells sorted from blood, taken in a trial of the OX40 agonist ivuxolimab. The chain carries TRBV5-1 and TRBJ2-1; 11 bases match TRBD1. This TCR was recovered from an adult with an advanced solid tumor such as melanoma, head and neck, liver or kidney cancer. CDR3 in DNA: TGCGCCAGCAGCTTGGTTGGACAGGGGGCCAATGAGCAGTTCTTC. As protein: CASSLVGQGANEQFF.